The clone carrying this T cell receptor (beta chain) showed up just a few times. Its antigen is not identified. This PCR relied on a set of 60 Vbeta primers and 13 Jbeta primers. Clones were read by immunoSEQ multiplex PCR, and TCRdb kept only the in-frame ones, dropping some. The sample has 90,000 or so clones, around 73% seen once. This entry is derived from a study of cytomegalovirus exposure and HLA in healthy donors. Points from the study as a whole: Cytomegalovirus-associated status was assigned to more than 150 TCR beta chains. In an earlier analysis, productive rearrangement rates for most beta V segments clustered near 90% or 30%.

CDR1 SGHDT and CDR2 YYEEEE come from the germline V gene. V trimming: 0 bases; J trimming: 1 base; junction bases outside the gene matches: 6. CDR3 length: 17 residues. This chain joins TRBV5-6 and TRBJ1-5; 8 bases align to TRBD1. The sequence derives from a woman aged 40 to 49 in good health and CMV-seronegative. Sequencing used PBMCs. The CDR3 reads CASSLGQGAQSNQPQHF. The CDR3, as DNA: TGTGCCAGCAGCTTGGGGCAGGGGGCGCAGAGCAATCAGCCCCAGCATTTT.